Presented here are 20 T cell receptor beta chains from one specimen sequenced in a study of cytomegalovirus exposure and HLA in healthy donors. Vbeta (60) and Jbeta (13) primers were used in the PCR. Method: immunoSEQ multiplex PCR; TCRdb's copy keeps in-frame clones and lacks some. The sample contains 95,000 to 150,000 clones, roughly 80% of which appear only once. The sequencing input was PBMCs. The receptors here all came from a female donor in good health and CMV-seropositive.

The genes are TRBV30 and TRBJ1-2; 9 bases fit TRBD1. Trimming cost V 4 bases and J 3 bases; bases outside gene matches: 3. The germline V gene encodes CDR1 GTSNPN and CDR2 SVGIG (reference sequence). The CDR3 has 13 amino acids. The CDR3 loop is CAWTDRGDYGYTF. CDR3 DNA: TGTGCCTGGACTGACAGGGGGGACTATGGCTACACCTTC.

The V and J genes are TRBV7-9 and TRBJ2-7; D is unresolved. V lost 2 bases and J 2 bases, leaving 10 bases between the germline ends. The V gene's germline CDR1 is SEHNR and CDR2 FQNEAQ (reference sequence). This CDR3 contains 14 residues. The CDR3 spells CASSLRADTYEQYF. The CDR3 nucleotides read TGTGCCAGCAGCTTACGCGCCGACACCTACGAGCAGTACTTC.

The gene calls are TRBV9 and TRBJ2-5; 7 positions match TRBD1. The CDR3 is 14 amino acids. The ends lost 1 base at V and 2 bases at J; junction bases unmatched: 2. Germline loops: CDR1 SGDLS, CDR2 YYNGEE. In nucleotides, the CDR3 is TGTGCCAGCAGCGTACCGACAGGGCAAGAGACCCAGTACTTC. Translating it yields CASSVPTGQETQYF.

The rearrangement joins TRBV5-4 to TRBJ2-7; unclear D gene. Germline values: CDR1 SGHNT, CDR2 YYREEE (reference sequence). The CDR3 length is 11 residues. The germline V and J ends were trimmed by 3 bases and 3 bases, with 4 bases remaining between them. The CDR3 reads CASSSSYEQYF. The CDR3 region has the DNA TGTGCCAGCAGCTCCAGCTACGAGCAGTACTTC.

The table lists this clone with a count of one. V usage is TRBV5-1 and J usage is TRBJ2-6, with a weak D call TRBD1 (5 bases). The CDR3 is 17 amino acids. The V gene lost 2 bases and the J gene lost 2 bases, with 14 bases spanning the gap. Germline V gives CDR1 SGHRS, CDR2 YFSETQ. In nucleotides, the CDR3 is TGCGCCAGCAGCTTCCGGTCACAGGTTGCTGGGGCCAACGTCCTGACTTTC. This sequence encodes CASSFRSQVAGANVLTF.

V usage is TRBV6-5 and J usage is TRBJ2-5; D remains ambiguous. Trimming removed 4 bases from V and 11 bases from J, with 20 bases in between. Germline V lookup: CDR1 MNHEY, CDR2 SVGAGI. The length of the CDR3 is 14 residues. As DNA, the CDR3 is TGTGCCAGCAGTTCCTCTTCTTACACGCGGAAGCAGTACTTC. Protein product: CASSSSSYTRKQYF.

V and J are TRBV5-5 and TRBJ1-5, with a possible D match to TRBD1 (6 bases). V lost 2 bases and J lost 6, with 12 bases in between. This CDR3 region has 14 residues. Germline V lookup: CDR1 SGHKS, CDR2 YYEKEE (reference sequence). Here the CDR3 DNA reads TGTGCCAGCAGCTTCAGGGGAGAGAGTCAGCCCCAGCATTTT. It codes for CASSFRGESQPQHF. The variable domain in full, completed from reference TRBV5-5 and TRBJ1-5, reads DAGVTQSPTHLIKTRGQQVTLRCSPISGHKSVSWYQQVLGQGPQFIFQYYEKEERGRGNFPDRFSARQFPNYSSELNVNALLLGDSALYLCASSFRGESQPQHFGDGTRLSIL.

The chain employs TRBV2 and TRBJ2-1; TRBD2 matches 10 bases. The CDR3 is 15 amino acids. The V and J ends lost 5 bases and 3 bases, in that order; junction bases with no gene match: 4. Germline loops: CDR1 SNHLY, CDR2 FYNNEI. As DNA, the CDR3 is TGTGCCAGCAGTTCCCTAGCGGGGGTCTACAATGAGCAGTTCTTC. Its protein product is CASSSLAGVYNEQFF.

The chain has TRBV5-1 and TRBJ2-3; 11 bases line up with TRBD2. The germline V gene has CDR1 SGHRS and CDR2 YFSETQ. V lost 4 bases to trimming and J lost 1 base; unmatched junction nucleotides: 2. The CDR3 is made up of 15 amino acids. This CDR3 reads CASSNSGGGTDTQYF. The CDR3 nucleotides read TGCGCCAGCAGCAATAGCGGGGGGGGCACAGATACGCAGTATTTT.

The chain combines TRBV5-4 with TRBJ2-2; no firm D call. The germline V and J ends were trimmed by 0 bases and 4 bases, with 4 bases remaining between them. From germline, CDR1 is SGHNT and CDR2 YYREEE (reference sequence). The CDR3 is made up of 13 amino acids. The CDR3 here is CASSLDSTGELFF. Here the CDR3 DNA reads TGTGCCAGCAGCTTGGATAGCACCGGGGAGCTGTTTTTT.

This clone was observed a handful of times. The CDR3 protein is CASSPDSNYGYTF. The CDR3 DNA reads TGTGCCAGCAGCCCGGACAGTAACTATGGCTACACCTTC. The chain couples TRBV2 to TRBJ1-2; perhaps TRBD1 as D (6 bases). The CDR3 spans 13 residues. Germline CDR1 is SNHLY and CDR2 is FYNNEI. Trimming cost V 6 bases and J 1 base, with 9 bases left between them.

This rearrangement joins TRBV4-1 to TRBJ1-6; 7 bases line up with TRBD1. Per germline, CDR1 MGHRA and CDR2 YSYEKL. Unmatched junction bases numbered 9, after V lost 2 bases and J lost 8 bases. This CDR3 spans 16 amino acids. The CDR3 spells CASSQTTQGYDSPLHF. CDR3 in DNA: TGCGCCAGCAGCCAAACCACACAGGGGTACGATTCACCCCTCCACTTT.

This chain joins TRBV6-1 and TRBJ1-5; possible D gene TRBD1, 5 bases. Germline CDR1 and CDR2: MNHNS and SASEGT. The CDR3 is 20 amino acids. The V end was cut by 0 bases, the J end by 4 bases, with 25 bases between. The DNA of the CDR3 is TGTGCCAGCAGTGAAGCGAGATTCGACAGTCTTAAGGCCCCTAATCAGCCCCAGCATTTT. Its translation is CASSEARFDSLKAPNQPQHF.

This rearrangement joins TRBV5-6 to TRBJ2-7; 13 bases map to TRBD2. The ends lost 3 bases at V and 4 bases at J; junction bases unmatched: 1. There are 14 residues in the CDR3. The germline gives CDR1 SGHDT, CDR2 YYEEEE. The CDR3 sequence is CASSSGLAGYEQYF. The DNA for the CDR3 is TGTGCCAGCAGCTCGGGACTAGCGGGGTACGAGCAGTACTTC. Full variable domain (outside the CDR3, taken from reference TRBV5-6 and TRBJ2-7): DAGVTQSPTHLIKTRGQQVTLRCSPKSGHDTVSWYQQALGQGPQFIFQYYEEEERQRGNFPDRFSGHQFPNYSSELNVNALLLGDSALYLCASSSGLAGYEQYFGPGTRLTVT.

The chain joins TRBV28 to TRBJ1-5; D possibly corresponds to TRBD1 (6 bases). The V end lost 5 bases, the J end lost 5 bases, and 10 bases lay between the germline ends. The CDR3 runs 13 residues. CDR1 and CDR2 (germline): MDHEN, SYDVKM. CDR3 DNA: TGTGCCAGCAGTATCCAGGGGTATCAGCCCCAGCATTTT. Translating gives CASSIQGYQPQHF.

The gene calls are TRBV27 and TRBJ1-4; D gene unclear. CDR1 MNHEY and CDR2 SMNVEV come from the germline V gene (reference sequence). The CDR3 sequence is 15 residues long. V was shortened by 3 bases and J by 4 bases, with 12 bases between the two germline ends. CDR3 nucleotide sequence: TGTGCCAGCAGTTTGAATGCGAATCGTAATGAAAAACTGTTTTTT. This encodes CASSLNANRNEKLFF.

This rearrangement joins TRBV10-3 to TRBJ2-2, with TRBD1 as a possible D gene (6 bases). Germline loops: CDR1 ENHRY, CDR2 SYGVKD. Trimming removed 0 bases at V and 5 bases at J, with 10 bases between. CDR3 length equals 15 residues. The CDR3 bases are TGTGCCATCAGTGAGTCGACAGGAGGAACCGGGGAGCTGTTTTTT. Amino acid sequence: CAISESTGGTGELFF.

The chain combines TRBV18 with TRBJ1-2, with D hard to call. Trimming removed 2 bases from V and 4 bases from J, with 11 bases in between. Germline V gene data show CDR1 as KGHSH and CDR2 as LQKENI. CDR3 size: 14 residues. Written as DNA, the CDR3 is TGTGCCAGCTCACCAATCGAGGCCCCCTATGGCTACACCTTC. It translates to CASSPIEAPYGYTF. Variable domain in full (rest from reference TRBV18 and TRBJ1-2): NAGVMQNPRHLVRRRGQEARLRCSPMKGHSHVYWYRQLPEEGLKFMVYLQKENIIDESGMPKERFSAEFPKEGPSILRIQQVVRGDSAAYFCASSPIEAPYGYTFGSGTRLTVV.

The rearrangement links TRBV2 to TRBJ2-2; TRBD1 matches at 10 bases. Unmatched junction bases numbered 13, after V lost 8 bases and J lost 7 bases. The V gene's germline CDR1 is SNHLY and CDR2 FYNNEI. The CDR3 is 16 amino acids. The CDR3 here is CASLTGTGVGGGELFF. As DNA, the CDR3 is TGTGCCAGCCTTACCGGGACAGGGGTTGGAGGCGGGGAGCTGTTTTTT.

The genes are TRBV5-4 and TRBJ2-7; 7 bases line up with TRBD1. V was pared by 2 bases and J by 1 base, with 6 bases of the junction left unmatched. The CDR3 is made up of 15 amino acids. Germline CDR1 SGHNT, CDR2 YYREEE (reference sequence). The chain's CDR3 is CASSLPGQSSYEQYF. CDR3 nucleotides: TGTGCCAGCAGCTTACCGGGACAGAGTTCCTACGAGCAGTACTTC.